This TCR beta chain was captured by sequencing in a study of response to subunit inactivated influenza vaccine. Whole-study findings and limits: A suggestion made by the authors is that each seasonal influenza vaccination recruits few new T cells.

This clonotype was detected only a few times. Its target is unknown. J was trimmed by 4 bases and V by 2 bases; bases with no gene match: 8. The V gene's germline CDR1 is SGHRS and CDR2 YFSETQ. This CDR3 has 16 amino acids. MiXCR was run by TCRdb on the RT-PCR reads, yielding one entry per CDR3 protein. This table has hundreds of thousands of distinct CDR3 sequences, around 20% appearing once. The receptor was derived from a man aged 45 to 65 who received an inactivated influenza vaccine. The sequencing used PBMCs from blood, collected about 5 days after vaccination. This chain uses TRBV5-1 with TRBJ2-3; 9 bases map to TRBD2. Written as DNA, the CDR3 is TGCGCCAGCAGCTTAGGAGCGGGGGGCAGCGCAGATACGCAGTATTTT. Encoded protein: CASSLGAGGSADTQYF.